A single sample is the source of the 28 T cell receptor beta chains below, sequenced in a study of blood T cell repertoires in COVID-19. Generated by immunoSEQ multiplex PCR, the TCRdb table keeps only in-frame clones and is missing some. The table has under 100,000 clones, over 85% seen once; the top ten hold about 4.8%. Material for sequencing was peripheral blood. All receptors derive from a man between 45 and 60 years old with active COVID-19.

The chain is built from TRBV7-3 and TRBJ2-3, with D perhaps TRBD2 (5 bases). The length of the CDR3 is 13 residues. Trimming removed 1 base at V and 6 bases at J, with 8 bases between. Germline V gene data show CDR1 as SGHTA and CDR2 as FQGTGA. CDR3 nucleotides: TGTGCCAGCAGCTTAAACCCGGGGGATACGCAGTATTTT. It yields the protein CASSLNPGDTQYF. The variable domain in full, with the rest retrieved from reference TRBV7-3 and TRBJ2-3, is GAGVSQTPSNKVTEKGKYVELRCDPISGHTALYWYRQSLGQGPEFLIYFQGTGAADDSGLPNDRFFAVRPEGSVSTLKIQRTERGDSAVYLCASSLNPGDTQYFGPGTRLTVL.

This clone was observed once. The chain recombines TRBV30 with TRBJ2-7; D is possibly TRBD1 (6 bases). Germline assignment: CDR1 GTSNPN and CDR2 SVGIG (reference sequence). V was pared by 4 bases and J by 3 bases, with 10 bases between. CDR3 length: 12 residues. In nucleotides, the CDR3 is TGTGCCTGGACCACGACAGGCTACGAGCAGTACTTC. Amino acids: CAWTTTGYEQYF.

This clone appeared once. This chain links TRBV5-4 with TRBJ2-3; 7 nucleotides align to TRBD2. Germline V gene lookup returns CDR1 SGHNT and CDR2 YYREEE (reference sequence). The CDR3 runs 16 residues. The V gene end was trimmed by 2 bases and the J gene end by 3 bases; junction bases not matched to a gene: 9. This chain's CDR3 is CASSFWGGSPTDTQYF. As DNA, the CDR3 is TGTGCCAGCAGCTTCTGGGGAGGGAGCCCTACAGATACGCAGTATTTT.

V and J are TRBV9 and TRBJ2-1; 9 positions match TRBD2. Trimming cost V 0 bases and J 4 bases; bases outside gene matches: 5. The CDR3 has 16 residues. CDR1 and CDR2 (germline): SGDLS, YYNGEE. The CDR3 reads CASSVVASGAYNEQFF. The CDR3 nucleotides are TGTGCCAGCAGCGTAGTGGCTAGCGGGGCTTACAATGAGCAGTTCTTC.

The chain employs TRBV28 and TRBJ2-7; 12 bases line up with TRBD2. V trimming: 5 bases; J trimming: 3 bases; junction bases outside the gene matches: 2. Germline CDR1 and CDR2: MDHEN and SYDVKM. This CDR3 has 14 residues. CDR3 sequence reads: CASSQTSGGYEQYF. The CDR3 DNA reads TGTGCCAGCAGTCAGACTAGCGGGGGCTACGAGCAGTACTTC.

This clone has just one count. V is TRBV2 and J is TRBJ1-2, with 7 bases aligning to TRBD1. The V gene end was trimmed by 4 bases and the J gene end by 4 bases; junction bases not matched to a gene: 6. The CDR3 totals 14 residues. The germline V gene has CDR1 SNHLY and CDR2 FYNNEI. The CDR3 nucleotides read TGTGCCAGCAGTGTTTTGGGGACAGCCTATGGCTACACCTTC. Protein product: CASSVLGTAYGYTF.

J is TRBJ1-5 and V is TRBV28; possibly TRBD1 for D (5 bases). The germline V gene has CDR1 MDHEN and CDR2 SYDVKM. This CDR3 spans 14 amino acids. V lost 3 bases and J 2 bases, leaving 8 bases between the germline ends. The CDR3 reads CASSLGGGNQPQHF. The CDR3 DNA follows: TGTGCCAGCAGTTTGGGAGGGGGCAATCAGCCCCAGCATTTT.

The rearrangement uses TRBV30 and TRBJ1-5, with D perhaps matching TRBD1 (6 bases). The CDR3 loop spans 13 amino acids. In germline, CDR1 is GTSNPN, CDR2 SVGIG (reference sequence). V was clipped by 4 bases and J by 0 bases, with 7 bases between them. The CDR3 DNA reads TGTGCCTGGAACAGGGATAGCAATCAGCCCCAGCATTTT. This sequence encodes CAWNRDSNQPQHF. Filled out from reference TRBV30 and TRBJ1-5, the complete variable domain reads SQTIHQWPATLVQPVGSPLSLECTVEGTSNPNLYWYRQAAGRGLQLLFYSVGIGQISSEVPQNLSASRPQDRQFILSSKKLLLSDSGFYLCAWNRDSNQPQHFGDGTRLSIL.

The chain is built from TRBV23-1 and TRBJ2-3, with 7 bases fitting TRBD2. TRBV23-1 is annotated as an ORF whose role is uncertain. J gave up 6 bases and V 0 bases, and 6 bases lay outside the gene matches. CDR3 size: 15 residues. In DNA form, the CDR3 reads TGCGCCAGCAGTCAATCCCCCTCGCGGGGGGATACGCAGTATTTT. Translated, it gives CASSQSPSRGDTQYF.

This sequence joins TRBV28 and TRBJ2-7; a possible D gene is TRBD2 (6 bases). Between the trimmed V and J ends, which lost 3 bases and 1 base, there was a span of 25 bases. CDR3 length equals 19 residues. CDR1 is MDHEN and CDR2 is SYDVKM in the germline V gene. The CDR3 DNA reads TGTGCCAGCAGTTTTGGACGCTATTTTGGAATAGCGGCATCCTACGAGCAGTACTTC. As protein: CASSFGRYFGIAASYEQYF.

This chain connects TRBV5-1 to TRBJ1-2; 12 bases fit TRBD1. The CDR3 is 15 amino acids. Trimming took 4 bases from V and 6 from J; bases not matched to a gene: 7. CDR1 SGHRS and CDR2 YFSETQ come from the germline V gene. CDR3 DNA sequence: TGCGCCAGCAGCAAGGGGACAGGGGGCGTCAATGGCTACACCTTC. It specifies CASSKGTGGVNGYTF. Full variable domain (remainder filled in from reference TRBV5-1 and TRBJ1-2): KAGVTQTPRYLIKTRGQQVTLSCSPISGHRSVSWYQQTPGQGLQFLFEYFSETQRNKGNFPGRFSGRQFSNSRSEMNVSTLELGDSALYLCASSKGTGGVNGYTFGSGTRLTVV.

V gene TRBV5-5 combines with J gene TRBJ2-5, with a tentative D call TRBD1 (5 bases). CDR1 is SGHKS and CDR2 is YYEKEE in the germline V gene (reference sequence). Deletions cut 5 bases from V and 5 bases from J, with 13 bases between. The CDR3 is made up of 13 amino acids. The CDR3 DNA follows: TGTGCCAGCAGGGCAGGGTTTAGGGAGACCCAGTACTTC. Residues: CASRAGFRETQYF.

As DNA, the CDR3 is TGTGCCAGCAGCTTAGGGACAGTGGGACAGCCCCAGCATTTT. Amino acids: CASSLGTVGQPQHF. The gene calls are TRBV7-9 and TRBJ1-5; tentative D call: TRBD1 (6 bases). The CDR3 totals 14 residues. Germline values: CDR1 SEHNR, CDR2 FQNEAQ (reference sequence). Trimming took off 1 base at V and 7 bases at J, with 11 bases between the two ends. The whole variable domain, remainder taken from reference TRBV7-9 and TRBJ1-5, is DTGVSQNPRHKITKRGQNVTFRCDPISEHNRLYWYRQTLGQGPEFLTYFQNEAQLEKSRLLSDRFSAERPKGSFSTLEIQRTEQGDSAMYLCASSLGTVGQPQHFGDGTRLSIL.

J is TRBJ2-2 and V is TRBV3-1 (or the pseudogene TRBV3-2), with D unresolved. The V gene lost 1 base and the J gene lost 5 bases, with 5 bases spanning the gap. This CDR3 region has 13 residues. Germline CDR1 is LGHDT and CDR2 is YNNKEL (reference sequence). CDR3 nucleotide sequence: TGTGCCAGCAGCCAAGTTAGAACCGGGGAGCTGTTTTTT. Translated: CASSQVRTGELFF.

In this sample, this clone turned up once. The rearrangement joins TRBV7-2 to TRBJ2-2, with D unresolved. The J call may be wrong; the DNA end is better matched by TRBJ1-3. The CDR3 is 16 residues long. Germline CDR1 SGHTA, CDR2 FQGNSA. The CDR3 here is CASSLEGWESGNTIYF. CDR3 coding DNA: TGTGCCAGCAGCTTAGAGGGCTGGGAGTCTGGAAACACCATATATTTT.

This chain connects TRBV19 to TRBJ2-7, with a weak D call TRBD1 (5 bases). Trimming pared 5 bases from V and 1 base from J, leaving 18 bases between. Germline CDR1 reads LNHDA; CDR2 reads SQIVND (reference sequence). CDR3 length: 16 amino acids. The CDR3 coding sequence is TGTGCCAGTAGTTCAATCGACAGTGTACTTTCCTACGAGCAGTACTTC. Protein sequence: CASSSIDSVLSYEQYF.

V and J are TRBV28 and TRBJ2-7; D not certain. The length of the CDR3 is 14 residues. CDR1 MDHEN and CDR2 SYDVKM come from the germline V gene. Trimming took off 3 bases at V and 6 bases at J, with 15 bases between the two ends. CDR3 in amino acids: CASSLTVPTGEQYF. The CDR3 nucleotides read TGTGCCAGCAGTTTGACTGTCCCTACTGGCGAGCAGTACTTC.

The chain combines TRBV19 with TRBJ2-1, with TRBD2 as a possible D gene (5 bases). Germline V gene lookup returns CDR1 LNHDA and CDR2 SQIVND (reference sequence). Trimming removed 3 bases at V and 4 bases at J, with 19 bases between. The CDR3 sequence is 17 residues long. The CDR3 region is CASSITLGRVQYNEQFF. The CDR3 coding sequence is TGTGCCAGTAGTATCACCCTTGGGCGGGTACAGTACAATGAGCAGTTCTTC.

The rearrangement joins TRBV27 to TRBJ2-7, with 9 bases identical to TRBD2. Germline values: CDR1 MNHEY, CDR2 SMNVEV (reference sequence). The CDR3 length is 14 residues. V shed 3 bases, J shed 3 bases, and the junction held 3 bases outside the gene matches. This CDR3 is CASSLLAGLYEQYF. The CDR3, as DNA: TGTGCCAGCAGTTTGCTAGCGGGGCTCTACGAGCAGTACTTC.

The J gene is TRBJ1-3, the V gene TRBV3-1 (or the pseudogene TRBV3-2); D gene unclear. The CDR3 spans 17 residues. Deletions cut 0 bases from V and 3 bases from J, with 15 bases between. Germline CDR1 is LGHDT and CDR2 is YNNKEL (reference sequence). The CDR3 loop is CASSQDRLRTGGNTIYF. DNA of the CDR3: TGTGCCAGCAGCCAAGATAGGTTAAGAACGGGTGGAAACACCATATATTTT.

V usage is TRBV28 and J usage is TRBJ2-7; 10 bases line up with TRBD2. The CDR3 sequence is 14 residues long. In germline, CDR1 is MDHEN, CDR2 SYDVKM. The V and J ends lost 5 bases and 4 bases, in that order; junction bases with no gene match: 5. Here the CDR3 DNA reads TGTGCCAGCAGTCCATCTAGCGGGAGTTACGAGCAGTACTTC. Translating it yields CASSPSSGSYEQYF.

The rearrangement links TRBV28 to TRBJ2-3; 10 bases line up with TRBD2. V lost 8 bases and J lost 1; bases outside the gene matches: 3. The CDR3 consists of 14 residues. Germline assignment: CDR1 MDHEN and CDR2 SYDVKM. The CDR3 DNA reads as TGTGCCAGCCTTACTAGCGGGGGCACAGATACGCAGTATTTT. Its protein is CASLTSGGTDTQYF. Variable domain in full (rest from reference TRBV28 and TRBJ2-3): DVKVTQSSRYLVKRTGEKVFLECVQDMDHENMFWYRQDPGLGLRLIYFSYDVKMKEKGDIPEGYSVSREKKERFSLILESASTNQTSMYLCASLTSGGTDTQYFGPGTRLTVL.

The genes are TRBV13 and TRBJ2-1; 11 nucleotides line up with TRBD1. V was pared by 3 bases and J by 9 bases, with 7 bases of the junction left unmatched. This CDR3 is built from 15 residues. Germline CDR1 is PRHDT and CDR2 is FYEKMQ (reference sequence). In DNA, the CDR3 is TGTGCCAGCAGCTTTGGACAGGGGGCTGGAGGTGAGCAGTTCTTC. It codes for CASSFGQGAGGEQFF. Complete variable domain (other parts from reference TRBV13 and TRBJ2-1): AAGVIQSPRHLIKEKRETATLKCYPIPRHDTVYWYQQGPGQDPQFLISFYEKMQSDKGSIPDRFSAQQFSDYHSELNMSSLELGDSALYFCASSFGQGAGGEQFFGPGTRLTVL.

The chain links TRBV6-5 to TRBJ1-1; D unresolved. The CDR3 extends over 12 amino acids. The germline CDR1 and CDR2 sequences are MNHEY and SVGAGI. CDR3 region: CARGRLHKEAFF. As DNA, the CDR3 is TGTGCGAGAGGGCGGCTTCACAAGGAAGCTTTCTTT.

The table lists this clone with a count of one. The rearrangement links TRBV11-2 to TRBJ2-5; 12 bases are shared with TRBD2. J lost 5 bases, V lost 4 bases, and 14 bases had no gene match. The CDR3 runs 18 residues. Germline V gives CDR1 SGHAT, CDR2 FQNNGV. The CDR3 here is CASSYPRPGLAGSETQYF. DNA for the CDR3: TGTGCCAGCAGCTACCCCCGTCCGGGACTAGCGGGTTCTGAGACCCAGTACTTC. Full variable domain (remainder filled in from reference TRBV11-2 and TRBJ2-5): EAGVAQSPRYKIIEKRQSVAFWCNPISGHATLYWYQQILGQGPKLLIQFQNNGVVDDSQLPKDRFSAERLKGVDSTLKIQPAKLEDSAVYLCASSYPRPGLAGSETQYFGPGTRLLVL.

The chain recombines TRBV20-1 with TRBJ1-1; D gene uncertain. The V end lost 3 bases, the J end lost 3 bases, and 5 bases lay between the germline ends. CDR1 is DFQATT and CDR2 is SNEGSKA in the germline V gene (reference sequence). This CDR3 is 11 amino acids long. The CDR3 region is CSASSYTEAFF. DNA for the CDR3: TGCAGTGCTAGCAGTTACACTGAAGCTTTCTTT.

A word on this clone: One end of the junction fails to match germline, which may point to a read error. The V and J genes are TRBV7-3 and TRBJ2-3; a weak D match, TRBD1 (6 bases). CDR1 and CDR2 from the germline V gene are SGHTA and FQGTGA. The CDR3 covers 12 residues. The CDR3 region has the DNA TGTGCCAGCAGCCCAGAAGTGGGGACACCATCTTTT. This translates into CASSPEVGTPSF. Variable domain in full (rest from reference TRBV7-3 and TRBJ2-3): GAGVSQTPSNKVTEKGKYVELRCDPISGHTALYWYRQSLGQGPEFLIYFQGTGAADDSGLPNDRFFAVRPEGSVSTLKIQRTERGDSAVYLCASSPEVGTPSFGPGTRLTVL.

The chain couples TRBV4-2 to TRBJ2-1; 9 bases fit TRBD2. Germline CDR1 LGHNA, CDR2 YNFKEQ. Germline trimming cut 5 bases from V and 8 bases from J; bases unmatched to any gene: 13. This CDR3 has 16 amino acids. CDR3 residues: CASSALTSGPTDEQFF. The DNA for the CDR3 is TGTGCCAGCAGCGCCCTAACTAGCGGGCCTACCGATGAGCAGTTCTTC.